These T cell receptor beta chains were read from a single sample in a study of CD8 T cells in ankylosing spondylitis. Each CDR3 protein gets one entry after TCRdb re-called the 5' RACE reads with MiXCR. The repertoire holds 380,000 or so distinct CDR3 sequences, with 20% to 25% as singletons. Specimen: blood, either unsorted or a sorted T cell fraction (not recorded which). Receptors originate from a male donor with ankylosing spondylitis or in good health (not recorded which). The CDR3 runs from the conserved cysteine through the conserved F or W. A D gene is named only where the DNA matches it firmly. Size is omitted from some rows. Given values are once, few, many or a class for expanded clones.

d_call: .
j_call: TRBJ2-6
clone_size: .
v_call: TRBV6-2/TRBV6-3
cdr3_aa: CASSYLPGGRAASGANVLTF
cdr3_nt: TGTGCCAGCAGTTACCTACCCGGGGGAAGGGCTGCGTCTGGGGCCAACGTCCTGACTTTC

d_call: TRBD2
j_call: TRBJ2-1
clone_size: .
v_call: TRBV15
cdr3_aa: CATRERSGGVDNEQFF
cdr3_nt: TGTGCCACCAGAGAGAGGAGCGGGGGGGTTGATAATGAGCAGTTCTTC

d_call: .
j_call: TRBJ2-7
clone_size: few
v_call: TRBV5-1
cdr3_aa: CASSLSTGFSYEQYF
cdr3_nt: TGCGCCAGCAGCCTCTCGACAGGTTTCTCCTACGAGCAGTACTTC

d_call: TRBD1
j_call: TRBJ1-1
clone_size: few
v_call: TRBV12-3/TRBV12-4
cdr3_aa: CASRQGTGTALEAFF
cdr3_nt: TGTGCCAGCAGACAAGGCACCGGGACAGCACTAGAAGCTTTCTTT

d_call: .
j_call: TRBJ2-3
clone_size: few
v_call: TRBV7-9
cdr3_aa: CASSLTQDSTDTQYF
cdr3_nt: TGTGCCAGCAGCTTAACCCAGGACAGCACAGATACGCAGTATTTT

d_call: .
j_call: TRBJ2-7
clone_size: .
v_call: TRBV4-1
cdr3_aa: CASTFPGSGYEQYF
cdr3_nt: TGCGCCAGCACTTTCCCTGGGAGTGGCTACGAGCAGTACTTC

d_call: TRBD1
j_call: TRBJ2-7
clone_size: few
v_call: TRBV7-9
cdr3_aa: CASSTTGTGAYEQYF
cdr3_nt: TGTGCCAGCAGCACGACCGGGACAGGGGCCTACGAGCAGTACTTC

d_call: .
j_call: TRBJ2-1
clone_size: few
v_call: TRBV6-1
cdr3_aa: CASRPEIGSSYNEQFF
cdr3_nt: TGTGCCAGCAGACCCGAAATTGGAAGCTCCTACAATGAGCAGTTCTTC

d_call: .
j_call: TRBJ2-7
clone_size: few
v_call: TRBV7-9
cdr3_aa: CASSWGPSYEQYF
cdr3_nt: TGTGCCAGCAGCTGGGGACCGAGCTACGAGCAGTACTTC

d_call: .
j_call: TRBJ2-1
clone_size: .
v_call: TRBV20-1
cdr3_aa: CSVPRGFEQFF
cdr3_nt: TGCAGTGTCCCCCGGGGGTTTGAGCAGTTCTTC

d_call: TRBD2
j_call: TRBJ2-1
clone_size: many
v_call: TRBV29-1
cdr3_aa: CSVVAAGGGYNEQFF
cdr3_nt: TGCAGCGTTGTTGCCGCGGGGGGGGGGTACAATGAGCAGTTCTTC

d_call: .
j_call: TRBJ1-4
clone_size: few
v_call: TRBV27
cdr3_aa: CASRGKLFF
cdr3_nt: TGTGCCAGCAGAGGAAAACTGTTTTTT

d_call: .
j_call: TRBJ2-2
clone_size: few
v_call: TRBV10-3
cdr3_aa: CAIRTYTGELFF
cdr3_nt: TGTGCCATCCGGACTTACACCGGGGAGCTGTTTTTT

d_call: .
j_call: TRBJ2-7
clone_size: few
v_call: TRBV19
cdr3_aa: CASSSGHFGVYEQYF
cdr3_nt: TGTGCCAGTAGCAGCGGACACTTTGGGGTATACGAGCAGTACTTC

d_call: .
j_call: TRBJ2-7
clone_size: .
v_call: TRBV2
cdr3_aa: CASTDRHSTGYYEQYF
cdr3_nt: TGTGCCAGCACCGACCGCCACTCGACAGGCTACTACGAGCAGTACTTC

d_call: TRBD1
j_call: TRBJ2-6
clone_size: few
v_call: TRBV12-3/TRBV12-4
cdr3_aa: CASSFQGAGANVLTF
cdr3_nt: TGTGCCAGCAGTTTCCAGGGGGCGGGGGCCAACGTCCTGACTTTC

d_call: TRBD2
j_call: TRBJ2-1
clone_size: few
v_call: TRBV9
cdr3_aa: CASSGGGAVYNEQFF
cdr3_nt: TGTGCCAGCAGCGGCGGGGGGGCGGTATACAATGAGCAGTTCTTC

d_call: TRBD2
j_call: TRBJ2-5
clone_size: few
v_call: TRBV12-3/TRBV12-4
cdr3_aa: CASSAGGRETQYF
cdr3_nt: TGTGCCAGCAGTGCGGGAGGGCGGGAGACCCAGTACTTC

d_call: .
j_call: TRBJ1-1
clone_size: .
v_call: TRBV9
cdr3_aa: CASSASGDTEAFF
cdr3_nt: TGTGCCAGCAGCGCCTCAGGGGACACTGAAGCTTTCTTT

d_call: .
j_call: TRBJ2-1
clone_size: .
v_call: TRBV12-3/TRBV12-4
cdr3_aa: CASSLPGENEQFF
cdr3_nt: TGTGCCAGCAGTTTACCGGGAGAGAATGAGCAGTTCTTC

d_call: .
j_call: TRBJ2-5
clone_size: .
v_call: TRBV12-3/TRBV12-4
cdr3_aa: CASSLQGQGAQYF
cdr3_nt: TGTGCCAGCAGTTTACAGGGCCAAGGGGCCCAGTACTTC

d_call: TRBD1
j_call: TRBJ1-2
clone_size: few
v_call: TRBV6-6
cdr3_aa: CAGTGGNDYGYTF
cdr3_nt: TGTGCCGGCACAGGGGGCAACGACTATGGCTACACCTTC

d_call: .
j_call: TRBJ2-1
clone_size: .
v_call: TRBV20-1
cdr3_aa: CSARDHPGNKFEQFF
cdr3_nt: TGCAGTGCTAGAGATCACCCGGGGAATAAGTTTGAGCAGTTCTTC

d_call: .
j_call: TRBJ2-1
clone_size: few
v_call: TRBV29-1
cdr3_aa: CSAKSSYNEQFF
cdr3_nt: TGCAGCGCAAAGAGCTCCTACAATGAGCAGTTCTTC

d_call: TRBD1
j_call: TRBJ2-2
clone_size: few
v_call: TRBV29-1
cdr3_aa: CSVDRGGANTGELFF
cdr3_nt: TGCAGCGTTGATAGAGGGGGCGCAAACACCGGGGAGCTGTTTTTT

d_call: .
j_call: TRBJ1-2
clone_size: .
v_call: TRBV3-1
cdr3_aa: CASSQVQGRYGYTF
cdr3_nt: TGTGCCAGCAGCCAAGTACAGGGACGCTATGGCTACACCTTC

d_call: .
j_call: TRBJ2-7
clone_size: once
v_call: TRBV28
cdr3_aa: CASSLGGQSNYEQYF
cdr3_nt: TGTGCCAGCAGTTTAGGCGGACAGTCAAACTACGAGCAGTACTTC

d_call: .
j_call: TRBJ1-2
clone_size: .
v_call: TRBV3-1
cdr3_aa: CASSHSAGAHYGYTF
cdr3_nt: TGTGCCAGCAGCCATTCGGCCGGGGCCCACTATGGCTACACCTTC

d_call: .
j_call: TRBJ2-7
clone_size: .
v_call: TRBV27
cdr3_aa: CASSLRAHAVPYF
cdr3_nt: TGTGCCAGCAGTTTACGGGCCCACGCAGTACCGTACTTC

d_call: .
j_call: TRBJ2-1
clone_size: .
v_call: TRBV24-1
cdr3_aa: CATSEGLLANEQFF
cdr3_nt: TGTGCCACCAGTGAAGGACTCCTAGCGAATGAGCAGTTCTTC

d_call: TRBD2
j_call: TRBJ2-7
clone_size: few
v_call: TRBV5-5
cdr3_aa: CASSPWGGLYEQYF
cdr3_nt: TGTGCCAGCAGCCCCTGGGGGGGATTGTACGAGCAGTACTTC

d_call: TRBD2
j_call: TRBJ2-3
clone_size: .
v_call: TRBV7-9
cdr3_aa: CASSTREEITDTQYF
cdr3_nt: TGTGCCAGCAGCACCCGGGAGGAGATCACAGATACGCAGTATTTT

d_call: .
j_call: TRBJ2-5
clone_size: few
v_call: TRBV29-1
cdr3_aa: CSAEILETQYF
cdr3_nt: TGCAGCGCCGAAATATTGGAGACCCAGTACTTC

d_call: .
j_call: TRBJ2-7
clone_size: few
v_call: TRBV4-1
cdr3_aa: CASSQVADSYEQYF
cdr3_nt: TGCGCCAGCAGCCAAGTGGCGGACTCCTACGAGCAGTACTTC

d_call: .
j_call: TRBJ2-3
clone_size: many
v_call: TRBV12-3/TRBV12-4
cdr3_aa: CASNDILGLITDTQYF
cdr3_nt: TGTGCCAGCAACGACATACTTGGACTCATCACAGATACGCAGTATTTT

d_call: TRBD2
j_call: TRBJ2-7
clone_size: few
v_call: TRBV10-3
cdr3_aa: CAGSGGPSYEQYF
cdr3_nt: TGTGCCGGATCGGGGGGGCCCTCCTACGAGCAGTACTTC

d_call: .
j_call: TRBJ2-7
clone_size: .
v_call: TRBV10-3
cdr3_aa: CAISADTYEQYF
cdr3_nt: TGTGCCATCAGCGCTGATACCTACGAGCAGTACTTC

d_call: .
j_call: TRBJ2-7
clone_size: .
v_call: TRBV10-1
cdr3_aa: CASSESGRSYEQYF
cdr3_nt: TGCGCCAGCAGTGAGTCGGGCCGCTCCTACGAGCAGTACTTC

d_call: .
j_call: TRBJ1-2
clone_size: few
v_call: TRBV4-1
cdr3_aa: CASSQTRSGAYGYTF
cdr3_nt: TGCGCCAGCAGCCAAACCCGATCCGGGGCCTATGGCTACACCTTC

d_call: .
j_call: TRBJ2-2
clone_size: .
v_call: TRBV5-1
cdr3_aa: CASSWGTSSTGELFF
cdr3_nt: TGCGCCAGCAGCTGGGGAACTTCTTCCACCGGGGAGCTGTTTTTT

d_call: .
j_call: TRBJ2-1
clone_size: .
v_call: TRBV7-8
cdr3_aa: CASLGSYNEQFF
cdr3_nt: TGTGCCAGTTTGGGTTCTTACAATGAGCAGTTCTTC

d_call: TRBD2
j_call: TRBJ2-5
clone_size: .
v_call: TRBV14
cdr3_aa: CASSHGGEYQETQYF
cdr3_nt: TGTGCCAGCAGCCACGGGGGGGAGTACCAAGAGACCCAGTACTTC

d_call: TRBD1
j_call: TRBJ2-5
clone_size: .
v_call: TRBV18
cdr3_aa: CASSPVRQGSLGETQYF
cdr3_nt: TGTGCCAGCTCACCGGTGAGACAGGGAAGTCTAGGGGAGACCCAGTACTTC

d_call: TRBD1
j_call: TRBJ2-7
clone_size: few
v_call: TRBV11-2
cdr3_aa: CASRDRGQDEQYF
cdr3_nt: TGTGCCAGCAGGGACAGGGGGCAAGACGAGCAGTACTTC

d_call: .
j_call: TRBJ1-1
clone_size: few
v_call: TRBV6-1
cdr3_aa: CASRIGVNTEAFF
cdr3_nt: TGTGCCAGCAGGATAGGAGTGAACACTGAAGCTTTCTTT

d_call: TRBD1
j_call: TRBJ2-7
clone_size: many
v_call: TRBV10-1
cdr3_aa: CASSGAGGYEQYF
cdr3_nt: TGCGCCAGCAGTGGGGCAGGGGGCTACGAGCAGTACTTC

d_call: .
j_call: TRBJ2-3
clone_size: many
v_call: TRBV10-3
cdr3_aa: CAVGGAITGDTQYF
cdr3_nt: TGTGCCGTCGGCGGGGCTATCACAGGAGATACGCAGTATTTT

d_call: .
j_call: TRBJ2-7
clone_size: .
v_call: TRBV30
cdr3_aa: CAWERSGWSEQYF
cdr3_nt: TGTGCCTGGGAGAGGTCGGGGTGGTCCGAGCAGTACTTC

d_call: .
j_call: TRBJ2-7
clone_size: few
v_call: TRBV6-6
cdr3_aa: CASSPDSWEQYF
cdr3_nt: TGTGCCAGCAGCCCGGACAGCTGGGAGCAGTACTTC

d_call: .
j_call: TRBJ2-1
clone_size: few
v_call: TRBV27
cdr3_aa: CASSLLGGVEQFF
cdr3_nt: TGTGCCAGCAGTTTATTAGGGGGGGTTGAGCAGTTCTTC

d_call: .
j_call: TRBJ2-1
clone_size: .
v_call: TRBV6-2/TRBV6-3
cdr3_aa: CASSYYGGGHEQFF
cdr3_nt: TGTGCCAGCAGTTATTACGGAGGCGGCCATGAGCAGTTCTTC

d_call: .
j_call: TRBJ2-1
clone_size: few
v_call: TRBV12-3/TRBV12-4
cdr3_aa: CASSIRDIYGRDEQFF
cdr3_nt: TGTGCCAGCAGCATCCGGGACATTTATGGCAGGGATGAGCAGTTCTTC

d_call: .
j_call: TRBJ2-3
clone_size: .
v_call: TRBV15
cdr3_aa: CATSRDRGGPDTQYF
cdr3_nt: TGTGCCACCAGCAGAGATAGGGGGGGCCCAGATACGCAGTATTTT

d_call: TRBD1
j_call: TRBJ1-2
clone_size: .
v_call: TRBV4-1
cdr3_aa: CASSPTQGSYYGYTF
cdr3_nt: TGCGCCAGCAGCCCGACACAGGGGAGCTACTATGGCTACACCTTC

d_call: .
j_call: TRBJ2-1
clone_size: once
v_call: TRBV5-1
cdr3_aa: CASRDVSTYNEQFF
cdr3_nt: TGCGCCAGCAGGGACGTGAGCACCTACAATGAGCAGTTCTTC